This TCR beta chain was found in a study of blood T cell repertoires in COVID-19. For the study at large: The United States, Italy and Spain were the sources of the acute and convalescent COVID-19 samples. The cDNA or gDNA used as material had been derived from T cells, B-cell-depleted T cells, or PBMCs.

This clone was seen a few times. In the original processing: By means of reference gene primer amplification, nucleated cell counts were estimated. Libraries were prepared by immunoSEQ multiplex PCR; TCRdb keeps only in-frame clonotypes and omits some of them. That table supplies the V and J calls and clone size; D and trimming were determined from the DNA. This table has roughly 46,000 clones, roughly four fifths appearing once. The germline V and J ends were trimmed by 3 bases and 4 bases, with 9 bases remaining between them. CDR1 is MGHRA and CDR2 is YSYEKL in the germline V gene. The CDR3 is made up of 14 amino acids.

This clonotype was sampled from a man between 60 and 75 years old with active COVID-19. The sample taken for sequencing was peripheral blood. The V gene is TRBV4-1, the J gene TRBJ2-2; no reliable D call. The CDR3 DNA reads TGCGCCAGCAGCCACGTTCTTAGCACCGGGGAGCTGTTTTTT. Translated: CASSHVLSTGELFF.